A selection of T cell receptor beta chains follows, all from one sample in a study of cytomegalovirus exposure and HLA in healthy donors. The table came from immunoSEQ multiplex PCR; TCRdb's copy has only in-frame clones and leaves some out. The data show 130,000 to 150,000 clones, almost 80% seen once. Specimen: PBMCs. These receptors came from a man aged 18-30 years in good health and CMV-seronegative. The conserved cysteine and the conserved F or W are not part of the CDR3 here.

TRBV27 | ASSLSRTVNEQF
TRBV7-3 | ASSRAAEGEQF
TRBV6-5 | ASSEGRVPQPQH
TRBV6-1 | ASSPGPEGYEQY
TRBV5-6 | ASSLWGVFNEKLF
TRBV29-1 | SVRIQGALGYT
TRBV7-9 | ASSLGEKAF
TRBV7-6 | ASSWRPDTEAF
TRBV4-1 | ASSQGGGAWGNTIY
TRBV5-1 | ASSFWGGEAF
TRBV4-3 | ASSQRQGYEQY
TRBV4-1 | ASSQERRGLDYGYT
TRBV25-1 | ASSESGIYQPQH
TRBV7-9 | SSSLPDGDIEQF
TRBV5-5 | ASSHRQGAYEQY
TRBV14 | ASSQVSVSEQY
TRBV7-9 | ASSLDGDGYT
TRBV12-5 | ASGLVTSGNEQF
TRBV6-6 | ASSYGTGMGNQPQH
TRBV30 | AWSTLGAGANVLT
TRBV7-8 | ASSLNRDRSSYNEQF
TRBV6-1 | ASRRQGADTEAF
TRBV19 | ASRDTQTDTQY
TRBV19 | ATRVGGTEAF
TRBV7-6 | ASSFPQEKRGGRDEQF
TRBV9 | ASSVSGREAGELF
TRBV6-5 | ASSYSPRGHNQPQH
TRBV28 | ASSSPGQGTGNTIY
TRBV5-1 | ASSIRRGYSGANVLT
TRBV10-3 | AISESASGATDTQY
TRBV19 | ASKDRHAYEQY
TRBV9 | ASSVPGTANTGELF
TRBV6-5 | ASSVQRDHDQPQH
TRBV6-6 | ASRVTKSPYEQY
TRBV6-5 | ASRDRQALSYEQY
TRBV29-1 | SVRSTDTQY
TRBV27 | ASSSGDNQPQH
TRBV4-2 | ASSQEGSGGSTDTQY
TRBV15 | ATSLYNQPQH